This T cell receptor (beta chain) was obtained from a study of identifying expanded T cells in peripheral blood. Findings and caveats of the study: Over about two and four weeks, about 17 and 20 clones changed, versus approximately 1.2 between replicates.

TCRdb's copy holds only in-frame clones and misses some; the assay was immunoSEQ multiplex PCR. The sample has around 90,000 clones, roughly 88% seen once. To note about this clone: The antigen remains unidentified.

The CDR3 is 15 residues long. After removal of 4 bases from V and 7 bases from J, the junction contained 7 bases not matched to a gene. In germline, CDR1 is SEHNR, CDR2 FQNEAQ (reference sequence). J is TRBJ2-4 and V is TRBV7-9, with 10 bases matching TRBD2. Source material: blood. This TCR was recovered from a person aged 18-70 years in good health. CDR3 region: CASSSLAGLVNIQYF. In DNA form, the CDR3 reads TGTGCCAGCAGCTCACTAGCGGGGTTAGTGAACATTCAGTACTTC. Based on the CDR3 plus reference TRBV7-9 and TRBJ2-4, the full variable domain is DTGVSQNPRHKITKRGQNVTFRCDPISEHNRLYWYRQTLGQGPEFLTYFQNEAQLEKSRLLSDRFSAERPKGSFSTLEIQRTEQGDSAMYLCASSSLAGLVNIQYFGAGTRLSVL.